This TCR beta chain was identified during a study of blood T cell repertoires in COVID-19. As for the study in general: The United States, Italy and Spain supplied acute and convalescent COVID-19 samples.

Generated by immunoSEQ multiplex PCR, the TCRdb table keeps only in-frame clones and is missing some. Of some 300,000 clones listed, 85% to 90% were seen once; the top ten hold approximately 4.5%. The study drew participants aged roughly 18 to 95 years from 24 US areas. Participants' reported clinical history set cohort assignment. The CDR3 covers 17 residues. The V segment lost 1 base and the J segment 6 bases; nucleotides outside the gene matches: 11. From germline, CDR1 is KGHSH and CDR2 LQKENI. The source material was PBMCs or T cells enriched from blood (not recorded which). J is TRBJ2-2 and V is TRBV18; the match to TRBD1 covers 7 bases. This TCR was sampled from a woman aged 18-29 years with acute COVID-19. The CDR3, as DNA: TGTGCCAGCTCACCACAAGAAGGACCGGGACAGCCCGGGGAGCTGTTTTTT. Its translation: CASSPQEGPGQPGELFF. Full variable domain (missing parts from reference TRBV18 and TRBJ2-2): NAGVMQNPRHLVRRRGQEARLRCSPMKGHSHVYWYRQLPEEGLKFMVYLQKENIIDESGMPKERFSAEFPKEGPSILRIQQVVRGDSAAYFCASSPQEGPGQPGELFFGEGSRLTVL.